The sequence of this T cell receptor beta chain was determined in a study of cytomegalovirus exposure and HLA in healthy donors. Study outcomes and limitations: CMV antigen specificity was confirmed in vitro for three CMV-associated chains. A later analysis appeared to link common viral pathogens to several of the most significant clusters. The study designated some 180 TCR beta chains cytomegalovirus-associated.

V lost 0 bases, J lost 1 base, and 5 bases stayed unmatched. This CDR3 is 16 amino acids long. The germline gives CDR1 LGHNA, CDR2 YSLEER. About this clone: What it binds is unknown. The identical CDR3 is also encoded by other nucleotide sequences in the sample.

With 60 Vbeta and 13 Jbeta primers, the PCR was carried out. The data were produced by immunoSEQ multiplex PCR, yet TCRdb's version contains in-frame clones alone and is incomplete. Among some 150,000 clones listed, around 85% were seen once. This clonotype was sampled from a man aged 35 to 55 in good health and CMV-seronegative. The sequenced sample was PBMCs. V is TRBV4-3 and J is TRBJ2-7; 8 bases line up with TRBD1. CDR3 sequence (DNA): TGCGCCAGCAGCCAAGATAGAGACAGGGGTTCCTACGAGCAGTACTTC. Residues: CASSQDRDRGSYEQYF.